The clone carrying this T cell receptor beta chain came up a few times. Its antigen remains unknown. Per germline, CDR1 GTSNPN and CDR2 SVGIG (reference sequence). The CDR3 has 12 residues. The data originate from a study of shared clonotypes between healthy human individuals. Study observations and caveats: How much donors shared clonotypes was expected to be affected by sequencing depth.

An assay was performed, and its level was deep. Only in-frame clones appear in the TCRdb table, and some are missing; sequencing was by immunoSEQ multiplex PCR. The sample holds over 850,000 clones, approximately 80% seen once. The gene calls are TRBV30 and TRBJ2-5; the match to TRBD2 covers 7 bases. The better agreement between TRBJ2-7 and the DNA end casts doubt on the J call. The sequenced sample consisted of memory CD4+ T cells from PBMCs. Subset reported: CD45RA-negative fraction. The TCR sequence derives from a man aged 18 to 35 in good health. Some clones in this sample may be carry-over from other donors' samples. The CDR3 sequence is CAWSRLAGEQYF. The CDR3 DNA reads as TGTGCCTGGAGTAGATTAGCGGGCGAGCAGTACTTC.